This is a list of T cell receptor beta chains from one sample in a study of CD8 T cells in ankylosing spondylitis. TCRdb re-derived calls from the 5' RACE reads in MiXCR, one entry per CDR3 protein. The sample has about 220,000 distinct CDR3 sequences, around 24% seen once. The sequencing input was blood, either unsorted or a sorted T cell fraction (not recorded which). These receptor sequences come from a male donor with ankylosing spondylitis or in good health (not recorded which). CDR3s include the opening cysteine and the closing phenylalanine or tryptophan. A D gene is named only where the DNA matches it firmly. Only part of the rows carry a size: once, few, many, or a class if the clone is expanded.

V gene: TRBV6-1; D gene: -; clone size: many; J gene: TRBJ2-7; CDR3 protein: CASNGDKSYEQYF; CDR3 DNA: TGTGCCAGCAACGGGGACAAGTCCTACGAGCAGTACTTC
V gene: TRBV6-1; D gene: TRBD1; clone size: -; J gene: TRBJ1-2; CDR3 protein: CASRATGANYGYTF; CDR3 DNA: TGTGCCAGCAGGGCGACAGGGGCTAACTATGGCTACACCTTC
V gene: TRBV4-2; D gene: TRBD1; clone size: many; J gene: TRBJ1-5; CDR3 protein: CASSQVWTGSQPQHF; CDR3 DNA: TGTGCCAGCAGCCAAGTTTGGACAGGGAGTCAGCCCCAGCATTTT
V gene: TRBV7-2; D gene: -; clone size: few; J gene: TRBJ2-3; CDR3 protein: CASSLVAGTDTQYF; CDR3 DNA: TGTGCCAGCAGCTTAGTGGCGGGCACAGATACGCAGTATTTT
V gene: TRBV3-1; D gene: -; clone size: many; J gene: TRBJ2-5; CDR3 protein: CASSLRGTGGETQYF; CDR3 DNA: TGTGCCAGCAGCTTAAGGGGGACGGGAGGTGAGACCCAGTACTTC
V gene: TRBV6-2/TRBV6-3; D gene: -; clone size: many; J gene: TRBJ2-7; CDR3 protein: CASSIGGSSYEQYF; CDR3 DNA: TGTGCCAGCAGTATTGGCGGCAGCTCCTACGAGCAGTACTTC
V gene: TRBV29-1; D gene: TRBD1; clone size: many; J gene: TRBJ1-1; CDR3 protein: CSVLRGRTEAFF; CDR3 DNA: TGCAGCGTACTCAGGGGGCGGACTGAAGCTTTCTTT
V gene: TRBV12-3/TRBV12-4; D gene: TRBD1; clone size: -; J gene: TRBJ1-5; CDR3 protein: CASSNGTADSNQPQHF; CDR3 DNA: TGTGCCAGCAGCAACGGGACAGCTGATAGCAATCAGCCCCAGCATTTT
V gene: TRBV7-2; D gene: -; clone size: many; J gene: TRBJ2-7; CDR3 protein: CASSADAFYEQYF; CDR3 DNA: TGTGCCAGCAGCGCCGACGCGTTTTACGAGCAGTACTTC
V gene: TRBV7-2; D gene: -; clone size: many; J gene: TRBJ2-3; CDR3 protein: CASSTRADTQYF; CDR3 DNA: TGTGCCAGCAGCACCCGGGCAGATACGCAGTATTTT
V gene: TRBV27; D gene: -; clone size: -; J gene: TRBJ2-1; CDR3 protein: CASSLRPRSGQFF; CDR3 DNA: TGTGCCAGCAGTTTACGGCCCAGGTCTGGGCAGTTCTTC
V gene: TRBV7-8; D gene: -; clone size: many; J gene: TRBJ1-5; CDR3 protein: CATGQPQHF; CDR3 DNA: TGTGCCACCGGTCAGCCCCAGCATTTT
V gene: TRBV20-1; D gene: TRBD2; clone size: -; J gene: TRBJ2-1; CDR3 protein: CSAIPGGEAAYNEQFF; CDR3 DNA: TGCAGTGCCATCCCCGGGGGGGAGGCCGCCTACAATGAGCAGTTCTTC
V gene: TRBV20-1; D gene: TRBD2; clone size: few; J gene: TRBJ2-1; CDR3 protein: CSAFPGLAGYNEQFF; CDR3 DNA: TGCAGTGCTTTCCCGGGACTAGCGGGATACAATGAGCAGTTCTTC
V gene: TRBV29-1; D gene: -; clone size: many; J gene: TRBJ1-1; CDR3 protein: CSVELNTEAFF; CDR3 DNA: TGCAGCGTTGAATTGAACACTGAAGCTTTCTTT
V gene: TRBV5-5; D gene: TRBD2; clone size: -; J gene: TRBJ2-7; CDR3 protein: CASSLKAGGAYEQYF; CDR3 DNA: TGTGCCAGCAGCTTGAAGGCGGGAGGAGCCTACGAGCAGTACTTC
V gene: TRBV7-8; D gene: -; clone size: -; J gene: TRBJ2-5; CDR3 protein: CASRDDRRARQETQYF; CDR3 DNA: TGTGCCAGCAGAGATGACAGGCGTGCCCGACAAGAGACCCAGTACTTC
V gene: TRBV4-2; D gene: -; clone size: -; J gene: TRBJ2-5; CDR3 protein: CASSGGWETQYF; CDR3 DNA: TGTGCCAGCAGTGGGGGCTGGGAGACCCAGTACTTC
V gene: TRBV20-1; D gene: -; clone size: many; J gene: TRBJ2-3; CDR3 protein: CSARIPSSGSTDTQYF; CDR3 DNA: TGCAGTGCTAGGATCCCCTCGAGCGGGAGCACAGATACGCAGTATTTT
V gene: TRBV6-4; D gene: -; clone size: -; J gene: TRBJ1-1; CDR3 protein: CASNFPRNTEAFF; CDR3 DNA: TGTGCCAGCAATTTTCCACGGAACACTGAAGCTTTCTTT
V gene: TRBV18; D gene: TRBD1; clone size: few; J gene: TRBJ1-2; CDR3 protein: CASSPTGTHGYTF; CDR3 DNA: TGTGCCAGCTCACCGACAGGGACCCATGGCTACACCTTC
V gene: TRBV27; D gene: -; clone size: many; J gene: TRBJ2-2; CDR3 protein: CASSLFGSENTGELFF; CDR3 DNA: TGTGCCAGCAGTTTATTCGGTTCGGAGAACACCGGGGAGCTGTTTTTT
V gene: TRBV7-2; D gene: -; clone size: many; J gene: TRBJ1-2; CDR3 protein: CASSSSGGSYGYTF; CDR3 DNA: TGTGCCAGCAGCTCAAGTGGTGGAAGCTATGGCTACACCTTC
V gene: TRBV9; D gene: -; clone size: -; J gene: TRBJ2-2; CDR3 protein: CASSRGATNTGELFF; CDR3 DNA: TGTGCCAGCAGCAGGGGGGCTACGAACACCGGGGAGCTGTTTTTT
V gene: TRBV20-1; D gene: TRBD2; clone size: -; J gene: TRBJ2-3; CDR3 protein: CSARGLAGLREDTQYF; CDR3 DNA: TGCAGTGCTAGGGGACTAGCGGGACTGAGGGAAGATACGCAGTATTTT
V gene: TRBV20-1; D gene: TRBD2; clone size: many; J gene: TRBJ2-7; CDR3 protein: CSARTAGGGYEQYF; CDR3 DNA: TGCAGTGCTAGAACGGCGGGAGGGGGCTACGAGCAGTACTTC
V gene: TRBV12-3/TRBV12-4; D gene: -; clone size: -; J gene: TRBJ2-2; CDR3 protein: CASTPRGGGGNTGELFF; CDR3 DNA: TGTGCCAGCACCCCGCGTGGAGGGGGCGGAAACACCGGGGAGCTGTTTTTT
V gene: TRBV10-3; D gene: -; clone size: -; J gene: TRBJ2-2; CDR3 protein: CAIGRRVGTETGELFF; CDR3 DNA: TGTGCCATCGGACGTCGGGTTGGGACTGAGACCGGGGAGCTGTTTTTT
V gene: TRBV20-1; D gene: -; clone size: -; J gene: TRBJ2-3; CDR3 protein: CSAREGGGGRGTDTQYF; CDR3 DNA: TGCAGTGCTAGAGAGGGGGGGGGCGGACGAGGCACAGATACGCAGTATTTT
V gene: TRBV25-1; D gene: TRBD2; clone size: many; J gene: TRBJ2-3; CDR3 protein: CASSRLAGVADTQYF; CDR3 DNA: TGTGCCAGCAGTCGACTAGCGGGAGTGGCAGATACGCAGTATTTT
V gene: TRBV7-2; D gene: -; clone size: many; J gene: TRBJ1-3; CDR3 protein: CASSLSLGNTIYF; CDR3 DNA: TGTGCCAGCAGCTTATCGCTGGGAAACACCATATATTTT